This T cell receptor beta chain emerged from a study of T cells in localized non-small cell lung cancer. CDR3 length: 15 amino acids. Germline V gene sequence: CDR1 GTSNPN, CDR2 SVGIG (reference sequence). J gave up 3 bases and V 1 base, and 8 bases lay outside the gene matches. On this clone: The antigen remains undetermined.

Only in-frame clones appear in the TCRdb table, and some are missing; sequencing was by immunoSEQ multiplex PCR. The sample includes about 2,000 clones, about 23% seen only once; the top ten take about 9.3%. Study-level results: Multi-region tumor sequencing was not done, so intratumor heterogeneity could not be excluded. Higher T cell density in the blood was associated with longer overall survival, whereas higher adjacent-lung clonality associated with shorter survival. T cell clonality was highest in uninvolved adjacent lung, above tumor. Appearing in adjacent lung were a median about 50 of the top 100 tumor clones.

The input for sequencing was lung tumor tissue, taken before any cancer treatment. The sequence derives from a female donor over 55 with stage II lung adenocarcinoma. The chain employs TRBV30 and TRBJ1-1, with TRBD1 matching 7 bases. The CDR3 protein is CAWSGQPGGYTEAFF. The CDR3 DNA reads TGTGCCTGGAGTGGTCAACCAGGGGGATACACTGAAGCTTTCTTT.